A selection of T cell receptor beta chains follows, all from one sample in a study of Tregs in tolerant kidney transplant recipients. Produced via immunoSEQ multiplex PCR; TCRdb's table is partial and in-frame only. The sample carries about 21,000 clones, more than 65% recorded once. The sample in question was CD8+ T cells from blood (PBMCs), obtained 6 months after the transplant. These receptor sequences come from a human patient who received a combined kidney and bone marrow transplant. Some of these T cells may belong to the graft donor. The CDR3 runs from the conserved cysteine through the conserved F or W. D genes are given only for firm matches. Size tells how often a clone was seen (once, few, many) or the class of an expanded clone, and some rows leave it out.

v_call: TRBV7-9
d_call: NA
j_call: TRBJ2-2
clone_size: NA
cdr3_nt: TGTGCCAGCCGACCGGGTCCCGGGGAGCTGTTTTTT
cdr3_aa: CASRPGPGELFF

v_call: TRBV29-1
d_call: TRBD2
j_call: TRBJ2-1
clone_size: NA
cdr3_nt: TGCAGCGTGGTACTAGCGGGAGTGTGGGAGCGTTACAATGAGCAGTTCTTC
cdr3_aa: CSVVLAGVWERYNEQFF

v_call: TRBV7-9
d_call: TRBD1
j_call: TRBJ2-1
clone_size: medium-sized
cdr3_nt: TGTGCCAGCAGCTTAGACACCTCGGGACAGGGACTCTTC
cdr3_aa: CASSLDTSGQGLF

v_call: TRBV11-2
d_call: TRBD2
j_call: TRBJ2-2
clone_size: NA
cdr3_nt: TGTGCCAGCAGCTTTGGGCGGGGGTTCACCGGGGAGCTGTTTTTT
cdr3_aa: CASSFGRGFTGELFF

v_call: TRBV15
d_call: NA
j_call: TRBJ2-3
clone_size: NA
cdr3_nt: TGTGCCACCAGCAGGGCAGGGGCGACAGATACGCAGTATTTT
cdr3_aa: CATSRAGATDTQYF

v_call: TRBV18
d_call: NA
j_call: TRBJ2-7
clone_size: NA
cdr3_nt: TGTGCCAGCTCACCAGGACAGTCCTCCTACGAGCAGTACTTC
cdr3_aa: CASSPGQSSYEQYF

v_call: TRBV6-5
d_call: NA
j_call: TRBJ2-5
clone_size: NA
cdr3_nt: TGTGCCAGCAGTTTAGGACAGTTAGAGACCCAGTACTTC
cdr3_aa: CASSLGQLETQYF

v_call: TRBV9
d_call: TRBD2
j_call: TRBJ2-5
clone_size: NA
cdr3_nt: TGTGCCAGCAGCGTATCCGGGGGGGCGGGGGAGCAGTACTTC
cdr3_aa: CASSVSGGAGEQYF

v_call: TRBV19
d_call: TRBD2
j_call: TRBJ2-1
clone_size: NA
cdr3_nt: TGTGCCAGTAGTCCCCATAGCGGGGGCACCTACAATGAGCAGTTCTTC
cdr3_aa: CASSPHSGGTYNEQFF

v_call: TRBV19
d_call: TRBD1
j_call: TRBJ2-4
clone_size: NA
cdr3_nt: TGTGCCAGTAGTAAACGTCCAACAGGGGGCATAAACATTCAGTACTTC
cdr3_aa: CASSKRPTGGINIQYF

v_call: TRBV13
d_call: NA
j_call: TRBJ2-7
clone_size: NA
cdr3_nt: TGTGCCAGCAGCCAGGGACTGAACTACGAGCAGTACTTC
cdr3_aa: CASSQGLNYEQYF

v_call: TRBV6-4
d_call: NA
j_call: TRBJ2-2
clone_size: few
cdr3_nt: TGTGCCAGCAGTGACTCGTCCTCAGGGGCCGACACCGGGGAGCTGTTTTTT
cdr3_aa: CASSDSSSGADTGELFF

v_call: TRBV30
d_call: NA
j_call: TRBJ1-2
clone_size: NA
cdr3_nt: TGTGCCCAGAAGGGCAGGGTCTGGGGCTACACCTTC
cdr3_aa: CAQKGRVWGYTF

v_call: TRBV4-1
d_call: NA
j_call: TRBJ1-2
clone_size: NA
cdr3_nt: TGCGCCAGCAGCCAAGGGGAAAGGGGATCCAACTATGGCTACACCTTC
cdr3_aa: CASSQGERGSNYGYTF

v_call: TRBV27
d_call: TRBD2
j_call: TRBJ2-7
clone_size: NA
cdr3_nt: TGTGCCAGCAGACTACTAGCGGAGCCCTACGAGCAGTACTTC
cdr3_aa: CASRLLAEPYEQYF

v_call: TRBV5-1
d_call: NA
j_call: TRBJ2-3
clone_size: NA
cdr3_nt: TGCGCCAGCAGCGCGGCCCCCGAGGTCGAGGGTTGGGATACGCAGTATTTT
cdr3_aa: CASSAAPEVEGWDTQYF

v_call: TRBV7-6
d_call: TRBD1
j_call: TRBJ1-2
clone_size: NA
cdr3_nt: TGTGCCAGCAGCTCCCGGGACAGGGGGCGCTTTGATGGCTACACCTTC
cdr3_aa: CASSSRDRGRFDGYTF

v_call: TRBV19
d_call: NA
j_call: TRBJ1-2
clone_size: NA
cdr3_nt: TGTGCCAGTAGGGAGGCGGGTAACTATGGCTACACCTTC
cdr3_aa: CASREAGNYGYTF

v_call: TRBV6-1
d_call: NA
j_call: TRBJ2-3
clone_size: NA
cdr3_nt: TGTGCCAGCAGTGAACGCCAGTTCACAGATACGCAGTATTTT
cdr3_aa: CASSERQFTDTQYF

v_call: TRBV23-1
d_call: NA
j_call: TRBJ1-3
clone_size: NA
cdr3_nt: TGCGCCAGCAGACTAGTGGTTTTT
cdr3_aa: CASRLVVF

v_call: TRBV7-9
d_call: NA
j_call: TRBJ2-5
clone_size: NA
cdr3_nt: TGTGCCAGCAGCTTTAAAATCTCTGTAGAGACCCAGTACTTC
cdr3_aa: CASSFKISVETQYF

v_call: TRBV5-8
d_call: TRBD2
j_call: TRBJ2-1
clone_size: NA
cdr3_nt: TGTGCCAGCAGCTTGGGGGCGACTAGCGGGCAAAATGAGCAGTTCTTC
cdr3_aa: CASSLGATSGQNEQFF

v_call: TRBV4-3
d_call: NA
j_call: TRBJ1-1
clone_size: once
cdr3_nt: TGCGCCAGCAGCCAAGTTTGGTCGCCACAGGGCACTGAAGCTTTCTTT
cdr3_aa: CASSQVWSPQGTEAFF

v_call: TRBV7-8
d_call: TRBD2
j_call: TRBJ2-3
clone_size: once
cdr3_nt: TGTGCCAGCAGCTTAGTCGCGGGGGGGGCAGATACGCAGTATTTT
cdr3_aa: CASSLVAGGADTQYF

v_call: TRBV19
d_call: NA
j_call: TRBJ1-1
clone_size: NA
cdr3_nt: TGTGCCAGTACGGCCGGGACGCGGGGTGAAGCTTTCTTT
cdr3_aa: CASTAGTRGEAFF

v_call: TRBV23-1
d_call: NA
j_call: TRBJ1-5
clone_size: NA
cdr3_nt: TGCGCCAGCAGTCAGACCGGCCGGAAAGAGGATAGCAATCAGCCCCAGCATTTT
cdr3_aa: CASSQTGRKEDSNQPQHF

v_call: TRBV4-1
d_call: NA
j_call: TRBJ1-3
clone_size: NA
cdr3_nt: TGCGCCAGCAGTCGACAGGTGCCTTCTGGAAACACCATATATTTT
cdr3_aa: CASSRQVPSGNTIYF

v_call: TRBV11-1
d_call: NA
j_call: TRBJ2-7
clone_size: NA
cdr3_nt: TGTGCCAGCAGCTTAGCGTTGAGCTACGAGCAGTACTTC
cdr3_aa: CASSLALSYEQYF

v_call: TRBV28
d_call: TRBD1
j_call: TRBJ2-4
clone_size: few
cdr3_nt: TGTGCCAGCAGACCAGGGGGAGTGAACATTCAGTACTTC
cdr3_aa: CASRPGGVNIQYF

v_call: TRBV4-1
d_call: NA
j_call: TRBJ2-3
clone_size: NA
cdr3_nt: TGCGCCAGCAGCCAAGAAGGGGCAGGGTTGCCAGATACGCAGTATTTT
cdr3_aa: CASSQEGAGLPDTQYF

v_call: TRBV6-6
d_call: TRBD1
j_call: TRBJ2-7
clone_size: NA
cdr3_nt: TGTGCCAGCAGTTACAAGGACAGGGAAGGATTGGACGAGCAGTACTTC
cdr3_aa: CASSYKDREGLDEQYF

v_call: TRBV6-1
d_call: NA
j_call: TRBJ1-5
clone_size: few
cdr3_nt: TGTGCCAGCACTAGGGACTATCAGCCCCAGCATTTT
cdr3_aa: CASTRDYQPQHF

v_call: TRBV11-2
d_call: NA
j_call: TRBJ2-1
clone_size: NA
cdr3_nt: TGTGCCAGCAGCGACGGGACTCCTACCTACAATGAGCAGTTCTTC
cdr3_aa: CASSDGTPTYNEQFF

v_call: TRBV9
d_call: NA
j_call: TRBJ2-1
clone_size: NA
cdr3_nt: TGTGCCAGCAGCGCCGGAGGGGAGCAGTTCTTC
cdr3_aa: CASSAGGEQFF

v_call: TRBV7-8
d_call: NA
j_call: TRBJ2-1
clone_size: NA
cdr3_nt: TGTGCCAGCAGCAGATCTACCTACAATGAGCAGTTCTTC
cdr3_aa: CASSRSTYNEQFF